This T cell receptor beta chain was found in a study of control samples from healthy donors and cancer patients. The CDR3 spans 14 residues. Germline lookup yields CDR1 LNHDA and CDR2 SQIVND (reference sequence). The V and J ends lost 5 bases and 2 bases respectively, with 13 bases between them. Repertoires were generated with immunoSEQ multiplex PCR, while TCRdb's copy carries only in-frame clones and drops some. Here the sample spans 150,000 or so clones, roughly 94% being singletons. This sequence was found in a man aged 40-55 years in good health. The chain uses TRBV19 and TRBJ2-7, with D possibly called TRBD1 or TRBD2 (5 bases each). Sequencing was performed on blood. The CDR3 here is CASSPGTAAYEQYF. The CDR3, as DNA: TGTGCCAGTAGTCCCGGGACCGCCGCCTACGAGCAGTACTTC.